A selection of T cell receptor beta chains follows, all from one sample in a study of cytomegalovirus exposure and HLA in healthy donors. Some clones are missing from TCRdb's copy, which holds only in-frame ones; the method was immunoSEQ multiplex PCR. The sample carries some 200,000 clones, 70% to 80% recorded once. The sequencing sample was made of PBMCs. All receptors derive from a man in his forties in good health and CMV-seronegative. Both conserved end residues are part of each CDR3. D genes are given only for firm matches. Not all rows give a size; the values are once, few, many and, for expanded clones, a class.

J | D | V | size | DNA | CDR3
TRBJ2-7 | TRBD2 | TRBV6-5 | NA | TGTGCCAGCAGTTGGACTAGCGGGAGTGGTGACTACGAGCAGTACTTC | CASSWTSGSGDYEQYF
TRBJ2-1 | NA | TRBV10-1 | NA | TGCGCCAGCAGTGGGGTCCGGGGCTCCTACAATGAGCAGTTCTTC | CASSGVRGSYNEQFF
TRBJ2-1 | NA | TRBV7-8 | NA | TGTGCCAGCAGCCTTCGGGAAGGTACCTACAATGAGCAGTTCTTC | CASSLREGTYNEQFF
TRBJ1-1 | NA | TRBV11-2 | few | TGTGCCAGCAGCTTAGGAGGCACAGGGTTATTACGAGCTTTCTTT | CASSLGGTGLLRAFF
TRBJ2-7 | NA | TRBV6-1 | few | TGTGCCAGCAGTGATCTTTACGAGCAGTACTTC | CASSDLYEQYF
TRBJ1-1 | NA | TRBV6-6 | NA | TGTGCCAGCAGTTACGTGGGGGGGAACACTGAAGCTTTCTTT | CASSYVGGNTEAFF
TRBJ1-2 | TRBD1 | TRBV4-3 | NA | TGCGCCAGCAGCCAAGATCTTGGGACAGGGCTGGGCTACACCTTC | CASSQDLGTGLGYTF
TRBJ1-2 | TRBD1 | TRBV5-1 | NA | TGCGCCAGCAGCGGACAGGGTATCTATGGCTACACCTTC | CASSGQGIYGYTF
TRBJ2-1 | NA | TRBV27 | NA | TGTGCCAGCAGTTTCATCAGGGCGAGCTCCTACAATGAGCAGTTCTTC | CASSFIRASSYNEQFF
TRBJ2-3 | NA | TRBV11-2 | NA | TGTGCCAGCAGCTTAGCCCTCTTCGACATCGGGCAGTATTTT | CASSLALFDIGQYF
TRBJ1-1 | NA | TRBV12-5 | NA | TGTGCTAGTGGTTTGGAGACAAACACTGAAGCTTTCTTT | CASGLETNTEAFF
TRBJ1-6 | NA | TRBV27 | NA | TGTGCCTTGAAACCTCCGAGGAGGGCTAGGGATTCACCCCTCCACTTT | CALKPPRRARDSPLHF
TRBJ2-7 | NA | TRBV6-1 | NA | TGTGCCAGCAGTGAAGCGCAAGGCAGGGTCTACGAGCAGTACTTC | CASSEAQGRVYEQYF
TRBJ2-7 | TRBD1 | TRBV6-1 | NA | TGTGCCAGCAGTGAAGGACAGGGTAGGGTGCAGTACTTC | CASSEGQGRVQYF
TRBJ2-2 | TRBD2 | TRBV4-1 | NA | TGCGCCAGCAGCCCTCCCCGCGGGAGCTACACCGGGGAGCTGTTTTTT | CASSPPRGSYTGELFF
TRBJ2-7 | NA | TRBV13 | NA | TGTGCCAGCAGCTTAGGCCAAGGGGGTGCCTCCTACGAGCAGTACTTC | CASSLGQGGASYEQYF
TRBJ1-4 | NA | TRBV4-3 | few | TGCGCCAGCAGCCAAGGATTAAGTTCTAAGGAAAAACTGTTTTTT | CASSQGLSSKEKLFF
TRBJ2-1 | NA | TRBV5-8 | NA | TGTGCCAGCAGCTTGGAGAGGAGTCGGTACAATGAGCAGTTCTTC | CASSLERSRYNEQFF
TRBJ2-7 | TRBD1 | TRBV11-2 | NA | TGTGCCAGCAGCTTAGTAGGACAGGGGATTAAATACGAGCAGTACTTC | CASSLVGQGIKYEQYF
TRBJ2-7 | TRBD2 | TRBV28 | NA | TGTGCCAGCGTTAACCCTAGCGGGAGTAGTTTGGACGAGCAGTACTTC | CASVNPSGSSLDEQYF
TRBJ2-7 | TRBD1 | TRBV11-1 | NA | TGTGCCAGCAGCTTACAGGACAGGGTCCTAAGCTCCTACGAGCAGTACTTC | CASSLQDRVLSSYEQYF
TRBJ2-2 | NA | TRBV18 | NA | TGTGCCAGCTCACAGACTTCAAACACCGGGGAGCTGTTTTTT | CASSQTSNTGELFF
TRBJ1-6 | TRBD1 | TRBV13 | NA | TGTGCCAGCAGCTTAGGCCCTAGGGGGCCCGAGGACACAAATTCACCCCTCCACTTT | CASSLGPRGPEDTNSPLHF